Here is one TCR beta chain with its context. Its antigen is still unknown. This sample is drawn from a study of CD8 T cells in Susac syndrome. Findings and limits, study-wide: In its TCR sequencing and HLA analysis, the study acknowledged that the number of individuals was relatively small.

RNA was extracted with the RNeasy kit, and a quantity of roughly 0.45 to 1 ug was reverse transcribed using random hexamers. Across 54 Vbeta and 13 Jbeta, TCR beta CDR3 was amplified with immunoSEQ multiplex PCR. Each CDR3 protein gets one entry after TCRdb re-called the immunoSEQ multiplex PCR reads with MiXCR. The sample records approximately 150,000 distinct CDR3 sequences, around 93% being singletons. Healthy donors constituted the controls, which were matched for age and sex. Sequencing used CD4+ T cells from PBMCs. This sequence was found in a human donor in good health.

The CDR3 DNA follows: TGTGCCAGCAGCTTATGGCAGGGGGCAACAGGGGCTTTCTTT. Translation gives CASSLWQGATGAFF. V and J are TRBV7-9 and TRBJ1-1; TRBD1 aligns across 8 bases. The germline CDR1 and CDR2 sequences are SEHNR and FQNEAQ (reference sequence). V shed 2 bases and J 11 bases; nucleotides not matched to a gene: 10. The CDR3 sequence is 14 residues long. The full variable domain, completed using reference TRBV7-9 and TRBJ1-1, is DTGVSQNPRHKITKRGQNVTFRCDPISEHNRLYWYRQTLGQGPEFLTYFQNEAQLEKSRLLSDRFSAERPKGSFSTLEIQRTEQGDSAMYLCASSLWQGATGAFFGQGTRLTVV.